Listed below are T cell receptor beta chains from one sample, sequenced in a study of T cells in Graves' hyperthyroidism and ophthalmopathy. TCRdb analysed the multiplex PCR reads with MiXCR anew, one entry per CDR3 protein. The sample has 480,000 or so distinct CDR3 sequences, 46% seen once. The sample comprised peripheral blood or thyroid tissue (not recorded which). Receptor source: an adult woman with Graves' disease, either hyperthyroidism or ophthalmopathy (not recorded which). Each CDR3 is given with its conserved first and last residue. The D gene is left open where the match is weak. Size tells how often a clone was seen (once, few, many) or the class of an expanded clone, and some rows leave it out.

v_gene: TRBV7-8; j_gene: TRBJ2-7; d_gene: TRBD2; abundance: many; CDR3nt: TGTGCCAGCAGCTTAGCTGGGACTAGCGGTTACTACGAGCAGTACTTC; CDR3aa: CASSLAGTSGYYEQYF
v_gene: TRBV19; j_gene: TRBJ1-5; d_gene: -; abundance: -; CDR3nt: TGTGCTAGGCAGGACAGTAATCAGCCCCAGCATTTT; CDR3aa: CARQDSNQPQHF
v_gene: TRBV5-6; j_gene: TRBJ2-2; d_gene: -; abundance: few; CDR3nt: TGTGCCAGCAGACCAACGGGCTCCGGGGAGCTGTTTTTT; CDR3aa: CASRPTGSGELFF
v_gene: TRBV9; j_gene: TRBJ1-5; d_gene: -; abundance: -; CDR3nt: TGTGCCAGCAGCGACAGGAGATTAAATAGCAATCAGCTCCAGCACTTT; CDR3aa: CASSDRRLNSNQLQHF
v_gene: TRBV7-9; j_gene: TRBJ2-2; d_gene: -; abundance: few; CDR3nt: TGCGCCAGCAGCCAATGTTTAGTGCTAAGTCTCGGGAGAGGACTGTTTTTT; CDR3aa: CASSQCLVLSLGRGLFF
v_gene: TRBV2; j_gene: TRBJ1-6; d_gene: -; abundance: -; CDR3nt: TGTGCCAGCAGGGCAGGTCCATATAATTCACCCCTCCACTTT; CDR3aa: CASRAGPYNSPLHF
v_gene: TRBV29-1; j_gene: TRBJ1-2; d_gene: TRBD1; abundance: -; CDR3nt: TGCAGCGTTGAAGGGGAGGGGGCGCCTGGCTACACCTTC; CDR3aa: CSVEGEGAPGYTF
v_gene: TRBV7-9; j_gene: TRBJ1-2; d_gene: -; abundance: -; CDR3nt: TGTGCCAGCAGTCGCTCGGACACTTCCGGGGACGATGGCTACACCTTC; CDR3aa: CASSRSDTSGDDGYTF
v_gene: TRBV24-1; j_gene: TRBJ2-2; d_gene: -; abundance: once; CDR3nt: TGTGCCACCGGTGATCCGGGACTCTCCACCGGGGAGCTGTTTTTT; CDR3aa: CATGDPGLSTGELFF
v_gene: TRBV28; j_gene: TRBJ2-7; d_gene: TRBD1; abundance: few; CDR3nt: TGTGCCAGCAGGGGACAGCTATACACCTACGAGCAGTACTTC; CDR3aa: CASRGQLYTYEQYF
v_gene: TRBV2; j_gene: TRBJ1-1; d_gene: TRBD1; abundance: -; CDR3nt: TGTGCCAGCAGCTTGGACAGGGAAGGGTACACTGAAGCTTTCTTT; CDR3aa: CASSLDREGYTEAFF
v_gene: TRBV10-3; j_gene: TRBJ2-5; d_gene: -; abundance: -; CDR3nt: TGTGCCATCAGTGAATCTAGACAAGAGACCCAGTACTTC; CDR3aa: CAISESRQETQYF
v_gene: TRBV29-1; j_gene: TRBJ1-1; d_gene: -; abundance: -; CDR3nt: TGCAGCGTACAACTAATGAACACTGAAGCTTTCTTT; CDR3aa: CSVQLMNTEAFF
v_gene: TRBV30; j_gene: TRBJ1-5; d_gene: -; abundance: -; CDR3nt: TGTGCCTGGAGTGCGGGGGGAAAGAATCAGCCCCAGCATTTT; CDR3aa: CAWSAGGKNQPQHF
v_gene: TRBV5-8; j_gene: TRBJ1-1; d_gene: -; abundance: many; CDR3nt: TGTGCCAGCAGCACTGACAGGCTTGAAGCTTTCTTT; CDR3aa: CASSTDRLEAFF
v_gene: TRBV29-1; j_gene: TRBJ2-7; d_gene: -; abundance: many; CDR3nt: TGCAGCGTTGAAGGGACAGAAAACAACTACGAGCAGTACTTC; CDR3aa: CSVEGTENNYEQYF
v_gene: TRBV28; j_gene: TRBJ2-5; d_gene: -; abundance: -; CDR3nt: TGTGCCAGCAGCCGTGCGGACGTTGAGGCCCAGTACTTC; CDR3aa: CASSRADVEAQYF
v_gene: TRBV19; j_gene: TRBJ2-6; d_gene: -; abundance: -; CDR3nt: TGTGCCAGTAGGGCCACAGCTGGGGCCAACGTCCTGACTTTC; CDR3aa: CASRATAGANVLTF
v_gene: TRBV13; j_gene: TRBJ2-5; d_gene: TRBD1; abundance: many; CDR3nt: TGTGCCAGCAGCTTAGAGGGGGGACAGGTTGGACAAGAGACCCAGTACTTC; CDR3aa: CASSLEGGQVGQETQYF
v_gene: TRBV3-1; j_gene: TRBJ2-5; d_gene: -; abundance: -; CDR3nt: TGTGCCAGCACCCCGGATAGAAGGGAGACCCAGTACTTC; CDR3aa: CASTPDRRETQYF
v_gene: TRBV2; j_gene: TRBJ1-1; d_gene: -; abundance: -; CDR3nt: TGTGCCAGCAGGGGGACTAGCGGGGGCATGAAAGCTTTCTTT; CDR3aa: CASRGTSGGMKAFF
v_gene: TRBV28; j_gene: TRBJ2-3; d_gene: TRBD2; abundance: -; CDR3nt: TGTGCCAGCAGGGGGGGGAGCAGCACAGATACGCAGTATTTT; CDR3aa: CASRGGSSTDTQYF
v_gene: TRBV14; j_gene: TRBJ1-5; d_gene: TRBD1; abundance: many; CDR3nt: TGTGTCAGCAGCCATGCTAGGCAGGGGGGTCAGCCCCAGCATTTT; CDR3aa: CVSSHARQGGQPQHF
v_gene: TRBV7-2; j_gene: TRBJ1-3; d_gene: -; abundance: -; CDR3nt: TGTGCCAGCAGCTCCCACTTCTCTGGAAACACCATATATTTT; CDR3aa: CASSSHFSGNTIYF
v_gene: TRBV7-8; j_gene: TRBJ2-7; d_gene: -; abundance: -; CDR3nt: TGTGCCAGCAGCTCTCAGGGGGCGACTAGCAACCACGAGCAGTACTTC; CDR3aa: CASSSQGATSNHEQYF
v_gene: TRBV28; j_gene: TRBJ1-5; d_gene: -; abundance: few; CDR3nt: TGTGCCAGCAAACGGATTAGCAATCAGCCCCAGCATTTT; CDR3aa: CASKRISNQPQHF
v_gene: TRBV7-8; j_gene: TRBJ1-1; d_gene: -; abundance: few; CDR3nt: TGTGCCAGCAGCCCCGTTGAAAACACTGAAGCTTTCTTT; CDR3aa: CASSPVENTEAFF
v_gene: TRBV19; j_gene: TRBJ1-5; d_gene: -; abundance: many; CDR3nt: TGTGCCAGTAGAAGGACCGCCCGGGGGGGTCAGCCCCAGCATTTT; CDR3aa: CASRRTARGGQPQHF
v_gene: TRBV20-1; j_gene: TRBJ1-5; d_gene: -; abundance: -; CDR3nt: TGCAGTGCTAGAGTTGGGTTGGGGGCTGGCAATCAGCCCCAGCATTTT; CDR3aa: CSARVGLGAGNQPQHF